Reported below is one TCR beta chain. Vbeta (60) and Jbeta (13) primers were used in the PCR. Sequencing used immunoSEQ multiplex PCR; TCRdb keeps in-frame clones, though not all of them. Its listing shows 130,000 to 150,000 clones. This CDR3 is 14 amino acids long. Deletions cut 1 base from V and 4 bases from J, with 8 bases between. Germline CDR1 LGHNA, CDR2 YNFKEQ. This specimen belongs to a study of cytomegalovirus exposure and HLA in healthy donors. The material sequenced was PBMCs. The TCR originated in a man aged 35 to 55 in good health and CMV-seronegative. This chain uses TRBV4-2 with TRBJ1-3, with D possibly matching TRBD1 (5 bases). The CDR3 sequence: CASSQAGIGNTIYF. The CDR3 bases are TGTGCCAGCAGCCAAGCAGGGATAGGAAACACCATATATTTT.